A selection of T cell receptor beta chains follows, all from one sample in a study of identical twins. TCRdb ran MiXCR on the 5' RACE reads and lists one entry per CDR3 protein. This repertoire shows 450,000 or so distinct CDR3 sequences, roughly 26% found once; its top ten account for just under 3%. The same data also went into a second study, on T cells expressing NK-cell markers.

Sequenced sample: CD4+ T cells sorted from blood. The receptors come from a woman younger than 30 in good health. CDR3s include the opening cysteine and the closing phenylalanine or tryptophan. A D gene is named only where the DNA matches it firmly. For some rows the clone size is stated as once, few or many, or as a class when expanded; others skip it.

TRBD1 few TRBJ2-7 TRBV10-3 TGCGCCACCAGAATTACAGGGGCCGACGAGCAGTACTTC CATRITGADEQYF
NA NA TRBJ1-5 TRBV20-1 TGCAGTGCCGGAGGAAATCCCCAGCATTTT CSAGGNPQHF
NA NA TRBJ2-2 TRBV5-1 TGCGCCAGCAGCCAGGACAGTTACACCGGGGAGCTGTTTTTT CASSQDSYTGELFF
TRBD2 NA TRBJ2-2 TRBV12-3/TRBV12-4 TGTGCCAGCAGACAACATGGACTAGCGATCAGCGGGGAGCTGTTTTTT CASRQHGLAISGELFF
NA few TRBJ1-6 TRBV28 TGTGCCAGCGGGCCAGGGGTATACTCACCCCTCCACTTT CASGPGVYSPLHF
NA NA TRBJ1-1 TRBV10-3 TGTGCCATCAGTTCGCCCCCACCGAGGACGGCCAACACTGAAGCTTTCTTT CAISSPPPRTANTEAFF
NA few TRBJ1-1 TRBV7-9 TGTGCCAGCAGCTTACGGGTGACCCCCGGTGAAGCTTTCTTT CASSLRVTPGEAFF
NA NA TRBJ2-5 TRBV5-1 TGCGCCAGCAGCCAGGCTAGGGAGACCCAGTACTTC CASSQARETQYF
NA many TRBJ2-3 TRBV12-3/TRBV12-4 TGTGCCAGCAGTCCGCTAGCGTTGAGCACAGATACGCAGTATTTT CASSPLALSTDTQYF
TRBD2 NA TRBJ2-6 TRBV7-2 TGTGCCAGCAACCGCGCGGGAGGGTCTGGGGCCAACGTCCTGACTTTC CASNRAGGSGANVLTF
NA NA TRBJ2-1 TRBV12-3/TRBV12-4 TGTGCCAGCAGTTCACAGTGGAATGAGCAGTTCTTC CASSSQWNEQFF
TRBD1 NA TRBJ1-4 TRBV12-3/TRBV12-4 TGTGCCAGCAGTTTACGCCTTGGGACAGGGGGAGGTGAAAAACTGTTTTTT CASSLRLGTGGGEKLFF
TRBD2 NA TRBJ2-1 TRBV28 TGTGCCAGCACCGGGACTAGCGGGAGGAGGGGGTCCAATGAGCAGTTCTTC CASTGTSGRRGSNEQFF
TRBD1 few TRBJ2-2 TRBV7-2 TGTGCCAGCAGGAGATCCGGGACAGGCCCCGGGGAGCTGTTTTTT CASRRSGTGPGELFF
NA NA TRBJ1-2 TRBV4-1 TGCGCCAGCAGCCAAGATTCAGAGGGTCTTGGCTACACCTTC CASSQDSEGLGYTF
NA few TRBJ2-2 TRBV28 TGTGCCAGCAGATTAAACGGGGAGCTGTTTTTT CASRLNGELFF
NA NA TRBJ2-3 TRBV7-3 TGTGCCAGCAGCTTAAGCTGGGGACGAGCAGATACGCAGTATTTT CASSLSWGRADTQYF
NA NA TRBJ2-2 TRBV5-1 TGCGCCAGCAGCTTGGCCAGGGTCGGCACCGGGGAGCTGTTTTTT CASSLARVGTGELFF
NA few TRBJ1-2 TRBV24-1 TGTGCCACCAGTGACCCGGGCAGGAACTATGGCTACACCTTC CATSDPGRNYGYTF
NA few TRBJ1-1 TRBV12-3/TRBV12-4 TGTGCCAGCAGTTATCCGGGGCGTCCTGAAGCTTTCTTT CASSYPGRPEAFF
TRBD1 NA TRBJ2-7 TRBV5-6 TGTGCCAGCAGCGCCGGGACAGGGGGCTACGAGCAGTACTTC CASSAGTGGYEQYF
NA few TRBJ2-2 TRBV5-1 TGCGCCAGCAGCCCGCTACCCGGACACACTATGCCCGGGGAGCTGTTTTTT CASSPLPGHTMPGELFF
TRBD1 NA TRBJ2-5 TRBV12-3/TRBV12-4 TGTGCCAGCAGTTTCGTGTTTGACAGGGACACCCAGTACTTC CASSFVFDRDTQYF
NA NA TRBJ1-1 TRBV12-3/TRBV12-4 TGTGCCAGCAGAACCCCGGGACTTGAAGCTTTCTTT CASRTPGLEAFF
TRBD2 NA TRBJ2-3 TRBV6-2/TRBV6-3 TGTGCCAGCAGTCGACTAGCGGGACGGGGCCCCACAGATACGCAGTATTTT CASSRLAGRGPTDTQYF
NA NA TRBJ2-5 TRBV12-3/TRBV12-4 TGTGCCAGCAGTTTTGCGTTGGGTTTGGAGACCCAGTACTTC CASSFALGLETQYF
NA NA TRBJ2-1 TRBV6-2/TRBV6-3 TGTGCCAGCAGGGACTCTAGCATCGATGAGCAGTTCTTC CASRDSSIDEQFF
NA NA TRBJ2-1 TRBV20-1 TGCAGTGCTAGGCTAAGCGGCCACTCCTACAATGAGCAGTTCTTC CSARLSGHSYNEQFF
NA NA TRBJ2-1 TRBV12-3/TRBV12-4 TGTGCCAGCGAACCTAGGGTAGGGTGGTACAATGAGCAGTTCTTC CASEPRVGWYNEQFF
NA many TRBJ2-1 TRBV5-1 TGCGCCAGCAGCATACAGACAGAATACTTTTTC CASSIQTEYFF
TRBD1 few TRBJ2-4 TRBV12-3/TRBV12-4 TGTGCCAGCAGTGAGGGGACAGGTGGTGCCAAAAACATTCAGTACTTC CASSEGTGGAKNIQYF
TRBD2 NA TRBJ2-5 TRBV9 TGTGCCAGCAGCGTAGAAGGGACTAGCGGGGGAGGGGAGACCCAGTACTTC CASSVEGTSGGGETQYF
TRBD1 NA TRBJ1-2 TRBV6-1 TGTGCCAGCACCAGACAGGGGGCGACGGCTGGCTACACCTTC CASTRQGATAGYTF
TRBD2 few TRBJ2-3 TRBV12-3/TRBV12-4 TGTGCCAGCAGTTTCAGAGCGGGGGGGCAAACAGATACGCAGTATTTT CASSFRAGGQTDTQYF
NA NA TRBJ2-5 TRBV7-2 TGTGCCAGCAGCACCACCCTAGCGTTGGTGTCAGAGACCCAGTACTTC CASSTTLALVSETQYF